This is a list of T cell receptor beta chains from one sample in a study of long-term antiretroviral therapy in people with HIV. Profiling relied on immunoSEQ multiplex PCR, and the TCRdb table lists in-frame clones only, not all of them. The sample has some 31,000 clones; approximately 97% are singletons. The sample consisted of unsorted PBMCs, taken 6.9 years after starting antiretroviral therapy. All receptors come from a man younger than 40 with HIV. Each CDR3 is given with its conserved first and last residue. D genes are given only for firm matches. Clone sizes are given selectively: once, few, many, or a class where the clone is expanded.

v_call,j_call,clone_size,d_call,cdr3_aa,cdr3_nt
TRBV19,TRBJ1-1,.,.,CASRGPWEGLGVNTEAFF,TGTGCCAGTAGGGGCCCCTGGGAGGGGCTAGGGGTGAACACTGAAGCTTTCTTT
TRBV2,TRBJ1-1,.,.,CATGEEMNTEAFF,TGTGCCACCGGGGAGGAGATGAACACTGAAGCTTTCTTT
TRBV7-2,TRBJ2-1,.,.,CASSPPGGEQFF,TGTGCCAGCAGCCCACCCGGGGGCGAGCAGTTCTTC
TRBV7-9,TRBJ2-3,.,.,CASSLGEAGLDTQYF,TGTGCCAGCAGCTTAGGGGAAGCGGGCCTGGATACGCAGTATTTT
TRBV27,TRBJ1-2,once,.,CASSSSSRGQVTF,TGTGCCAGCAGTTCATCCTCGAGAGGGCAAGTCACCTTC
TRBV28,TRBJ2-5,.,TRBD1,CASSQGDLETQYF,TGTGCCAGCAGTCAGGGGGATCTGGAGACCCAGTACTTC
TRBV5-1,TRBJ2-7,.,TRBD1,CASSFEGASSYEQYF,TGCGCCAGCAGCTTTGAGGGGGCCAGCTCCTACGAGCAGTACTTC
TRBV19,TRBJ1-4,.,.,CASSILGQSNEKLFF,TGTGCCAGTAGTATTTTAGGGCAGAGCAATGAAAAACTGTTTTTT
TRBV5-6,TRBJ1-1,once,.,CASSPAGGDEAFF,TGTGCCAGCTCACCGGCGGGGGGGGACGAAGCTTTCTTT
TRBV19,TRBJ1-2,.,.,CASSAEQGEVDGYTF,TGTGCCAGTAGTGCGGAACAGGGTGAGGTAGATGGCTACACCTTC
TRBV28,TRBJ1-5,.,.,CASSLGSVVTQPQHF,TGTGCCAGCAGTTTGGGCAGCGTTGTCACGCAGCCCCAGCATTTT
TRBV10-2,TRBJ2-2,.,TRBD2,CASSSSGGTGELFF,TGCGCCAGCAGCTCTAGCGGGGGGACCGGGGAGCTGTTTTTT
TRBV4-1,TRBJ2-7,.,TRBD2,CASSQERGEWASGGPPSYEQYF,TGCGCCAGCAGCCAAGAGAGGGGGGAGTGGGCTAGCGGGGGGCCCCCTTCCTACGAGCAGTACTTC
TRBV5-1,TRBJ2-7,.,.,CASSQDGGAYEQYF,TGCGCCAGCAGCCAGGACGGCGGGGCCTACGAGCAGTACTTC
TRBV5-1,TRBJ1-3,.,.,CASSLGLLSFDSGNTIYF,TGCGCCAGCAGCTTGGGGCTATTAAGCTTCGACTCTGGAAACACCATATATTTT
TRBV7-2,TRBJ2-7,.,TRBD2,CASSRGLAGGGRVYEQYF,TGTGCCAGCAGCCGCGGACTAGCGGGAGGGGGTAGGGTCTACGAGCAGTACTTC
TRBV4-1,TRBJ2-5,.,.,CASSQVFSGETQYF,TGCGCCAGCAGCCAAGTGTTTAGTGGGGAGACCCAGTACTTC
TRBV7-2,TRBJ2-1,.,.,CASNLYGEQFF,TGTGCCAGCAATTTGTACGGTGAGCAGTTCTTC
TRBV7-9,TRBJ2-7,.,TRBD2,CASSSLSASAGAPYEQYF,TGTGCCAGCAGCTCACTATCTGCCTCAGCGGGAGCCCCGTACGAGCAGTACTTC
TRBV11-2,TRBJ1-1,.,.,CASSLGTVNTEAFF,TGTGCCAGCAGCTTAGGGACTGTGAACACTGAAGCTTTCTTT
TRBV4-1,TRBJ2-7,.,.,CASSQDLALEQYF,TGCGCCAGCAGCCAAGATCTAGCCCTTGAGCAGTACTTC
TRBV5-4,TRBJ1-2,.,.,CASSPIELKNYGYTF,TGTGCCAGCAGTCCGATCGAGCTTAAAAACTATGGCTACACCTTC